Shown below are 12 T cell receptor beta chains from a single sample sequenced in a study of OX40 agonist ivuxolimab in advanced cancers. TCRdb's table, derived via immunoSEQ multiplex PCR, lists solely in-frame clones and lacks some. The table has under 100,000 clones, roughly 89% seen once. Sequences were derived from CD4+ or CD8+ T cells sorted from blood, sampled in a trial of the OX40 agonist ivuxolimab. The receptors were sampled from an adult with an advanced solid tumor such as melanoma, head and neck, liver or kidney cancer.

The chain has TRBV18 and TRBJ2-5; 7 positions match TRBD1. CDR1 KGHSH and CDR2 LQKENI come from the germline V gene. Trimming removed 5 bases from V and 1 base from J; junction bases left unmatched: 4. The CDR3 loop spans 14 amino acids. The CDR3 region is CASSSSGGQETQYF. CDR3 sequence (DNA): TGTGCCAGCTCATCCTCAGGGGGCCAAGAGACCCAGTACTTC.

The genes are TRBV7-9 and TRBJ1-3, with D uncertain. Germline CDR1 and CDR2: SEHNR and FQNEAQ (reference sequence). The CDR3 is 16 amino acids. V was pared by 1 base and J by 0 bases, with 10 bases between. Here the CDR3 DNA reads TGTGCCAGCAGCTTAGTTCCGGGCCACTCTGGAAACACCATATATTTT. This encodes CASSLVPGHSGNTIYF.

This chain joins TRBV28 and TRBJ2-7; D might be TRBD1 (6 bases). The V end lost 10 bases, the J end lost 1 base, and 14 bases lay between the germline ends. This CDR3 spans 13 amino acids. CDR1 MDHEN and CDR2 SYDVKM come from the germline V gene. The CDR3 spells CATKGQGSYEQYF. In nucleotides, the CDR3 is TGTGCCACCAAAGGCCAGGGGTCCTACGAGCAGTACTTC.

In its sample, this clone was seen a few times. The V gene is TRBV4-3, the J gene TRBJ1-2, with D tentatively TRBD1 (6 bases). Germline CDR1 reads LGHNA; CDR2 reads YSLEER. V was trimmed by 3 bases and J by 8 bases, leaving 16 bases between them. There are 14 residues in the CDR3. CDR3 DNA sequence: TGCGCCAGCAGCCACAGACGGGGGGCGAGGGGCTACACCTTC. Protein sequence: CASSHRRGARGYTF.

V gene TRBV28 combines with J gene TRBJ1-3; D unresolved. The CDR3 is 14 amino acids. The germline CDR1 and CDR2 sequences are MDHEN and SYDVKM. The V end was cut by 3 bases, the J end by 5 bases, with 11 bases between. DNA for the CDR3: TGTGCCAGCAGTTTCTGGGAGGAGAGAAACACCATATATTTT. Translated, it gives CASSFWEERNTIYF.

V gene TRBV19 combines with J gene TRBJ2-3; 10 bases align to TRBD2. The ends lost 3 bases at V and 0 bases at J; junction bases unmatched: 9. The length of the CDR3 is 18 residues. Germline CDR1 LNHDA, CDR2 SQIVND (reference sequence). The DNA for the CDR3 is TGTGCCAGTAGTATTCAGGCGGGACTAGCGCCGAGCACAGATACGCAGTATTTT. Translation gives CASSIQAGLAPSTDTQYF. Complete variable domain (other parts from reference TRBV19 and TRBJ2-3): DGGITQSPKYLFRKEGQNVTLSCEQNLNHDAMYWYRQDPGQGLRLIYYSQIVNDFQKGDIAEGYSVSREKKESFPLTVTSAQKNPTAFYLCASSIQAGLAPSTDTQYFGPGTRLTVL.

This chain connects TRBV2 to TRBJ2-1; TRBD1 agrees at 8 bases. There are 13 residues in the CDR3. Germline CDR1 SNHLY, CDR2 FYNNEI. Germline trimming cut 8 bases from V and 7 bases from J; bases unmatched to any gene: 7. CDR3 sequence reads: CASRLDRENEQFF. In nucleotides, the CDR3 is TGTGCCAGCCGATTGGACAGGGAGAATGAGCAGTTCTTC.

V usage is TRBV27 and J usage is TRBJ2-2, with 8 nucleotides matching TRBD2. CDR1 is MNHEY and CDR2 is SMNVEV in the germline V gene (reference sequence). The CDR3 is 17 amino acids. The J segment lost 5 bases and the V segment lost 2 bases, leaving 10 bases of the junction unmatched. CDR3 region: CASSLKPSGGPTGELFF. Here the CDR3 DNA reads TGTGCCAGCAGTTTAAAGCCGTCGGGAGGGCCTACCGGGGAGCTGTTTTTT.

The chain is built from TRBV7-2 and TRBJ1-3; no reliable D call. Trimming shortened V by 0 bases and J by 0 bases, and 6 bases separated the two germline ends. Germline V CDR1 and CDR2: SGHTA, FQGNSA. This CDR3 is 15 amino acids long. CDR3 sequence reads: CASSLAKNSGNTIYF. CDR3 nucleotide sequence: TGTGCCAGCAGCTTAGCGAAAAACTCTGGAAACACCATATATTTT.

V usage is TRBV28 and J usage is TRBJ1-2, with D possibly TRBD1 on 6 matching bases. Trimming stripped 10 bases from V and 4 bases from J, with 25 bases between. The germline gives CDR1 MDHEN, CDR2 SYDVKM. This CDR3 has 16 amino acids. CDR3 residues: CATAGPGPHRAYGYTF. Written as DNA, the CDR3 is TGTGCCACCGCCGGCCCGGGTCCTCACAGGGCCTATGGCTACACCTTC.

This chain connects TRBV5-4 to TRBJ1-1; D gene unclear. The CDR3 runs 13 residues. Trimming stripped 4 bases from V and 8 bases from J, with 15 bases between. The germline V gene has CDR1 SGHNT and CDR2 YYREEE (reference sequence). Here the CDR3 DNA reads TGTGCCAGCAGCCTAGACTATGTGGGGGAAGCTTTCTTT. Amino acids: CASSLDYVGEAFF.

This chain uses TRBV4-2 with TRBJ2-3; the D gene is possibly TRBD1 (5 bases). Germline CDR1 reads LGHNA; CDR2 reads YNFKEQ. The CDR3 runs to 16 residues. Trimming left V 5 bases short and J 3 bases short, with 18 bases between. The CDR3 DNA follows: TGTGCCAGCAGCGAAGCCCCAAGGGGATCTACAGATACGCAGTATTTT. Its protein is CASSEAPRGSTDTQYF.